The rows below give T cell receptor beta chains drawn from one sample of a study of blood T cell repertoires in COVID-19. Measured with immunoSEQ multiplex PCR; TCRdb has only the in-frame clones, and not every one. The data contain hundreds of thousands of clones, about nine tenths of them seen just once; the ten biggest clones take up around 6.5%. The specimen was peripheral blood. These receptor sequences come from a man between 60 and 70 years old who had recovered from COVID-19. Both conserved end residues are part of each CDR3. Each record gives: J gene, clone size, D gene, CDR3 length, V gene, CDR3 protein, CDR3 DNA. The D gene is left open where the match is weak. Only part of the rows carry a size: once, few, many, or a class if the clone is expanded.

>TRBJ2-7|.|.|14|TRBV7-2
CASSLGSLSYEQYF
TGTGCCAGCAGCCTCGGGAGCTTGTCCTACGAGCAGTACTTC
>TRBJ2-1|once|.|12|TRBV27
CASSFRGNEQFF
TGTGCCAGCAGTTTTAGGGGTAATGAGCAGTTCTTC
>TRBJ2-5|.|.|16|TRBV15
CATSRDLTGTLETQYF
TGTGCCACCAGCAGAGACTTAACCGGGACTTTAGAGACCCAGTACTTC
>TRBJ1-2|.|.|14|TRBV19
CASIQTTVGYGYTF
TGTGCCAGTATCCAGACGACAGTGGGATATGGCTACACCTTC
>TRBJ1-5|.|TRBD1|14|TRBV29-1
CSVGTGGNNQPQHF
TGCAGCGTAGGGACAGGGGGCAACAATCAGCCCCAGCATTTT
>TRBJ2-5|.|TRBD2|16|TRBV30
CAWSDGLAGVGETQYF
TGTGCCTGGAGCGACGGACTAGCGGGAGTTGGGGAGACCCAGTACTTC
>TRBJ1-2|.|TRBD1|13|TRBV12-3/TRBV12-4
CASSQQGGYGYTF
TGTGCCAGCAGTCAACAGGGGGGCTATGGCTACACCTTC
>TRBJ2-7|few|.|16|TRBV6-6
CASSPRQASGSYEQYF
TGTGCCAGCAGCCCTCGACAAGCCTCAGGGTCCTACGAGCAGTACTTC
>TRBJ2-7|.|.|17|TRBV5-1
CASSLIPSSGASYEQYF
TGCGCCAGCAGCTTGATCCCTAGTTCGGGAGCCTCCTACGAGCAGTACTTC
>TRBJ2-5|once|.|18|TRBV12-5
CASGLGPNSDSGQETQYF
TGTGCTAGTGGTTTGGGACCCAACTCGGACAGCGGACAAGAGACCCAGTACTTC
>TRBJ2-1|.|TRBD2|15|TRBV6-1
CASSVAGGPYNEQFF
TGTGCCAGCAGTGTAGCGGGGGGGCCCTACAATGAGCAGTTCTTC
>TRBJ2-2|.|.|14|TRBV5-1
CASSSRMGPGELFF
TGCGCCAGCAGCTCTAGGATGGGGCCCGGGGAGCTGTTTTTT
>TRBJ1-1|once|.|16|TRBV6-4
CASRATGTPGVTEAFF
TGTGCCAGCCGGGCCACCGGGACCCCGGGGGTCACTGAAGCTTTCTTT
>TRBJ2-2|.|.|14|TRBV3-1/TRBV3-2
CASSPGVNTGELFF
TGTGCCAGCAGCCCCGGGGTGAACACCGGGGAGCTGTTTTTT
>TRBJ2-1|.|TRBD2|16|TRBV3-1/TRBV3-2
CASSQEWDYSYNEQFF
TGTGCCAGCAGCCAAGAATGGGACTACTCCTACAATGAGCAGTTCTTC
>TRBJ2-1|.|.|10|TRBV20-1
CSARWEEQFF
TGCAGTGCTAGATGGGAGGAGCAGTTCTTC
>TRBJ2-7|.|TRBD2|13|TRBV6-5
CAAGGGITYEQYF
TGTGCCGCTGGGGGGGGTATTACCTACGAGCAGTACTTC
>TRBJ2-6|.|TRBD2|18|TRBV7-3
CASSLERAGGSGANVLTF
TGTGCCAGCAGCTTAGAAAGGGCGGGAGGCTCTGGGGCCAACGTCCTGACTTTC
>TRBJ1-2|.|.|15|TRBV19
CASSPVGQGIGGYTF
TGTGCCAGTAGTCCCGTTGGGCAGGGGATCGGTGGCTACACCTTC
>TRBJ1-1|.|.|12|TRBV2
CASRDDRSEAFF
TGTGCCAGCAGGGATGACAGATCTGAAGCTTTCTTT
>TRBJ2-7|.|TRBD1|13|TRBV7-2
CASSARTGYEQYF
TGTGCCAGCAGCGCAAGGACAGGGTACGAGCAGTACTTC
>TRBJ2-7|.|TRBD1|15|TRBV19
CASSPTGGAYDEQYF
TGTGCCAGTAGCCCCACAGGGGGCGCTTACGACGAGCAGTACTTC
>TRBJ2-7|.|TRBD1|8|TRBV20-1
CSAGTGNF
TGCAGTGCCGGGACAGGGAACTTC
>TRBJ2-7|.|.|12|TRBV28
CASSQQIYEQYF
TGTGCCAGCAGTCAACAGATCTACGAGCAGTACTTC
>TRBJ2-7|.|.|16|TRBV6-2/TRBV6-3
CASSSPYGGTYYEQYF
TGTGCCAGCAGTTCCCCTTATGGAGGGACTTACTACGAGCAGTACTTC
>TRBJ1-5|.|.|16|TRBV27
CASSLVFRRQEQPQHF
TGTGCCAGCAGTTTAGTATTCAGGCGTCAAGAACAGCCCCAGCATTTT
>TRBJ2-7|.|TRBD2|15|TRBV4-3
CASSQELAAAYEQYF
TGCGCCAGCAGCCAAGAGCTAGCGGCGGCGTACGAGCAGTACTTC
>TRBJ2-2|.|.|16|TRBV7-6
CASSFSTWLNTGELFF
TGTGCCAGCAGCTTCTCGACATGGTTGAACACCGGGGAGCTGTTTTTT
>TRBJ1-1|.|TRBD1|13|TRBV5-1
CASSGTANTEAFF
TGCGCCAGCAGTGGGACAGCAAACACTGAAGCTTTCTTT
>TRBJ1-4|few|.|14|TRBV6-1
CASSENSYSEKLFF
TGTGCCAGCAGTGAAAACAGTTATAGTGAAAAACTGTTTTTT
>TRBJ1-1|.|TRBD1|14|TRBV7-2
CASSLSRDSAAPGF
TGTGCCAGCAGCTTAAGCAGGGACAGCGCCGCCCCGGGCTTT
>TRBJ2-1|once|TRBD2|16|TRBV29-1
CSVRFRLAGVYNEQFF
TGCAGCGTCCGTTTTCGACTAGCGGGAGTGTACAATGAGCAGTTCTTC
>TRBJ1-2|.|TRBD1|16|TRBV19
CASSLTRTGGANGYTF
TGTGCCAGTAGTTTGACGAGGACAGGGGGCGCGAATGGCTACACCTTC
>TRBJ2-3|.|TRBD2|18|TRBV28
CASSFVAGGRLAPDTQYF
TGTGCCAGCAGTTTTGTAGCGGGGGGCCGATTAGCCCCAGATACGCAGTATTTT
>TRBJ2-5|.|TRBD1|16|TRBV3-1/TRBV3-2
CASSQDLGPGGETQYF
TGTGCCAGCAGCCAAGATCTCGGGCCAGGGGGCGAGACCCAGTACTTC
>TRBJ1-2|.|.|16|TRBV7-3
CASSPIPAGGNYGYTF
TGTGCCAGCAGCCCTATCCCCGCCGGCGGGAACTATGGCTACACCTTC
>TRBJ1-2|.|.|14|TRBV7-2
CASSFQDRQDGYTF
TGTGCCAGCAGCTTCCAAGATCGACAGGACGGCTACACCTTC
>TRBJ2-7|.|TRBD2|14|TRBV27
CASCTSGSSYEQYF
TGTGCCAGCTGTACTAGCGGTTCATCCTACGAGCAGTACTTC
>TRBJ2-4|.|TRBD2|16|TRBV3-1/TRBV3-2
CASSPLMGGGKNIQYF
TGTGCCAGCAGCCCTCTCATGGGGGGGGGCAAAAACATTCAGTACTTC
>TRBJ2-5|.|.|13|TRBV18
CASSQGRGETQYF
TGTGCCAGCTCGCAGGGGCGCGGGGAGACCCAGTACTTC
>TRBJ2-4|.|.|15|TRBV6-5
CASSTVISSKNIQYF
TGTGCCAGCTCTACAGTCATCTCATCCAAAAACATTCAGTACTTC
>TRBJ2-6|.|.|15|TRBV19
CASSDGGAGANVLTF
TGTGCCAGTAGCGATGGGGGGGCCGGGGCCAACGTCCTGACTTTC
>TRBJ2-3|.|.|17|TRBV28
CASSLVTRHIYGNTQYF
TGTGCCAGCAGTTTAGTAACCAGACACATTTATGGAAACACGCAGTATTTT
>TRBJ1-2|.|TRBD1|16|TRBV27
CASSPGQGAGSYGYTF
TGTGCCAGCAGTCCGGGACAGGGGGCTGGTAGCTATGGCTACACCTTC
>TRBJ2-7|once|.|15|TRBV4-3
CASSQDRQAPYEQYF
TGCGCCAGCAGCCAAGATCGACAGGCCCCTTACGAGCAGTACTTC
>TRBJ2-1|.|TRBD2|17|TRBV5-1
CASSLAAPSGGADEQFF
TGCGCCAGCAGCTTGGCGGCCCCTAGCGGGGGGGCGGATGAGCAGTTCTTC
>TRBJ2-5|.|.|15|TRBV12-5
CASGLGTVPGETQYF
TGTGCTAGTGGTTTGGGGACAGTCCCCGGGGAGACCCAGTACTTC
>TRBJ2-7|.|.|16|TRBV4-1
CASSQEGVPGVNEQYF
TGCGCCAGCAGCCAAGAGGGGGTACCGGGAGTCAACGAGCAGTACTTC
>TRBJ2-1|.|TRBD2|16|TRBV10-3
CAISGTSGTRENEQFF
TGTGCCATCAGTGGGACTAGCGGGACTAGGGAGAATGAGCAGTTCTTC
>TRBJ1-1|few|.|13|TRBV28
CASSWPVGVEAFF
TGTGCCAGCAGTTGGCCCGTCGGGGTTGAAGCTTTCTTT
>TRBJ2-2|.|TRBD2|17|TRBV7-7
CASSLALGGRSTGELFF
TGTGCTAGCAGCTTAGCGCTTGGCGGGAGAAGCACCGGGGAGCTGTTTTTT
>TRBJ1-3|.|.|15|TRBV19
CASTTTGLRGNTIYF
TGTGCCAGTACCACCACAGGGCTCCGCGGAAACACCATATATTTT
>TRBJ2-2|.|TRBD2|15|TRBV3-1/TRBV3-2
CASSQDWGRAGELFF
TGTGCCAGCAGCCAAGACTGGGGGAGGGCCGGGGAGCTGTTTTTT
>TRBJ2-7|.|TRBD1|14|TRBV5-6
CASSPGTGSYEQYF
TGTGCCAGCAGCCCCGGGACAGGGTCCTACGAGCAGTACTTC
>TRBJ2-3|.|.|14|TRBV5-1
CASSRSSLDGTQYF
TGCGCCAGCAGCCGCTCCTCACTAGATGGTACGCAGTATTTT
>TRBJ1-1|.|.|15|TRBV3-1/TRBV3-2
CASSQSGRVRTEAFF
TGTGCCAGCAGCCAATCCGGCCGGGTGAGGACTGAAGCTTTCTTT
>TRBJ2-5|few|TRBD2|14|TRBV6-2/TRBV6-3
CASSYLTSGETQYF
TGTGCCAGCAGTTACCTGACTAGCGGAGAGACCCAGTACTTC
>TRBJ2-1|.|.|12|TRBV2
CASSVYYNEQFF
TGTGCCAGCAGCGTGTATTACAATGAGCAGTTCTTC
>TRBJ2-3|.|TRBD2|18|TRBV7-9
CASSLTSGGPHGGDTQYF
TGTGCCAGCAGCTTAACTAGCGGGGGGCCACACGGGGGAGATACGCAGTATTTT
>TRBJ1-4|.|TRBD1|13|TRBV18
CASSPGQGEKLFF
TGTGCCAGCTCACCCGGACAGGGTGAAAAACTGTTTTTT